This T cell receptor (beta chain) was identified during a study of blood T cells in healthy people across ages. The CDR3 runs 14 residues. Germline V gene lookup returns CDR1 SGHKS and CDR2 YYEKEE (reference sequence). Trimming pared 3 bases from V and 7 bases from J, leaving 16 bases between. The study's findings and limits: Researchers judged that diversity estimates from one million T cells fell short of true values. It was the long-lived donors that had more naive CD4+ cells and higher diversity than aged donors.

With a J-beta primer mix and a sample-barcoded 5' primer, a second PCR ran about 7 to 12 cycles. TCRdb itself ran the 5' RACE reads through MiXCR, one entry per CDR3 protein. The data hold 580,000 or so distinct CDR3 sequences, with under 55% observed a single time. Every donor gave approximately 10 milliliters of peripheral blood. Turning to this clonotype: Its antigen is currently unknown.

The TCR was taken from a man older than 75 in good health. V usage is TRBV5-5 and J usage is TRBJ1-2; D may be TRBD1 (6 bases). The sequencing input was blood. This CDR3 reads CASSSDSWPRGYTF. For the CDR3, the DNA is TGTGCCAGCAGCTCGGACAGTTGGCCACGTGGCTACACCTTC. The variable domain in full, with the rest retrieved from reference TRBV5-5 and TRBJ1-2, is DAGVTQSPTHLIKTRGQQVTLRCSPISGHKSVSWYQQVLGQGPQFIFQYYEKEERGRGNFPDRFSARQFPNYSSELNVNALLLGDSALYLCASSSDSWPRGYTFGSGTRLTVV.